The 23 T cell receptor beta chains below come from one sample, sequenced in a study of blood T cells in healthy people across ages. Sample-barcoded 5' priming and a J-beta primer mix drove a second PCR of roughly 6 to 12 cycles. One entry per CDR3 protein results from TCRdb running MiXCR on the 5' RACE reads. In the table there are about 900,000 distinct CDR3 sequences, about 48% of which are singletons. Sequenced: blood. The source of these receptors is a man aged 25 to 40 in good health.

This clonotype was detected a few times. The chain recombines TRBV20-1 with TRBJ2-7, with D possibly matching TRBD2 (6 bases). The germline V and J ends were trimmed by 3 bases and 2 bases, with 11 bases remaining between them. Germline values: CDR1 DFQATT, CDR2 SNEGSKA (reference sequence). The CDR3 is 13 amino acids. The CDR3 sequence is CSASPPGAYEQYF. In DNA, the CDR3 is TGCAGTGCTAGTCCCCCGGGGGCCTACGAGCAGTACTTC.

This clonotype has just a few counts. The chain carries TRBV29-1 and TRBJ2-7; 7 bases match TRBD2. Germline CDR1 is SQVTM and CDR2 is ANQGSEA. The junction had 10 bases not matched to a gene; V was cut back by 5 bases and J by 0 bases. This CDR3 comprises 15 residues. In DNA form, the CDR3 reads TGCAGCGTTTGGGCGGGGGACTCGAACTCCTACGAGCAGTACTTC. Amino acid sequence: CSVWAGDSNSYEQYF.

V is TRBV7-3 and J is TRBJ2-1; 9 bases map to TRBD2. V shed 4 bases, J shed 3 bases, and the junction held 4 bases outside the gene matches. The CDR3 runs 15 residues. The germline CDR1 and CDR2 sequences are SGHTA and FQGTGA. CDR3 sequence reads: CASSSAGGVYNEQFF. For the CDR3, the DNA is TGTGCCAGCAGCTCAGCGGGGGGCGTCTACAATGAGCAGTTCTTC.

The chain couples TRBV29-1 to TRBJ1-2; TRBD1 is a possible D gene (5 bases). V was trimmed by 0 bases and J by 4 bases, leaving 21 bases between them. Germline V gene lookup returns CDR1 SQVTM and CDR2 ANQGSEA. The CDR3 has 17 amino acids. The CDR3 loop is CSVEDWVGRGGAYGYTF. The CDR3 DNA follows: TGCAGCGTTGAAGATTGGGTAGGGAGAGGAGGGGCCTATGGCTACACCTTC.

This clonotype came up many times. This chain links TRBV11-1 with TRBJ1-2; D not certain. Trimming removed 2 bases from V and 8 bases from J, with 15 bases in between. This CDR3 spans 14 amino acids. CDR1 is SGHAT and CDR2 is FQDESV in the germline V gene (reference sequence). The CDR3, as DNA: TGTGCCAGCAGCTTAAGGGAGTCCCTGAGCGGCTACACCTTC. Translated: CASSLRESLSGYTF. Together with reference TRBV11-1 and TRBJ1-2, the CDR3 gives the full variable domain: EAEVAQSPRYKITEKSQAVAFWCDPISGHATLYWYRQILGQGPELLVQFQDESVVDDSQLPKDRFSAERLKGVDSTLKIQPAELGDSAMYLCASSLRESLSGYTFGSGTRLTVV.

The chain couples TRBV20-1 to TRBJ2-3; 7 positions match TRBD2. V was clipped by 3 bases and J by 1 base; unmatched bases: 4. CDR1 and CDR2 from the germline V gene are DFQATT and SNEGSKA (reference sequence). The CDR3 contains 14 residues. CDR3 in amino acids: CSASDAGGTDTQYF. CDR3 DNA: TGCAGTGCTAGTGATGCGGGGGGCACAGATACGCAGTATTTT.

The V gene is TRBV12-3 or TRBV12-4, the J gene TRBJ1-2; no clear D gene. The CDR3 contains 14 residues. Trimming shortened V by 5 bases and J by 4 bases, and 14 bases separated the two germline ends. The CDR3 sequence: CASSDDQTVYGYTF. For the CDR3, the DNA is TGTGCCAGCAGTGACGATCAGACCGTCTATGGCTACACCTTC.

This clonotype was counted a few times. This may be a read error, as it is one base from a much larger clone. The V and J genes are TRBV7-2 and TRBJ2-3; tentatively, D is TRBD2 (6 bases). Germline V gives CDR1 SGHTA, CDR2 FQGNSA. This CDR3 is built from 18 residues. Trimming left V 4 bases short and J 4 bases short, with 24 bases between. The CDR3 DNA is TGTGCCAGCAGCTACGGTCGGGAGCGGGCGGAACTCGCAGATACGCAGTATTTT. Protein product: CASSYGRERAELADTQYF.

The rearrangement uses TRBV5-1 and TRBJ1-1; 7 nucleotides line up with TRBD1. The CDR3 length is 15 residues. Germline trimming cut 6 bases from V and 1 base from J; bases unmatched to any gene: 9. Per germline, CDR1 SGHRS and CDR2 YFSETQ. The chain's CDR3 is CASNPNTGENTEAFF. CDR3 sequence (DNA): TGCGCCAGCAACCCAAACACAGGGGAGAACACTGAAGCTTTCTTT.

The CDR3 sequence is CATSLGPETQYF. The DNA of the CDR3 is TGTGCCACTTCGCTGGGGCCAGAGACCCAGTACTTC. The chain uses TRBV10-3 and TRBJ2-5; tentatively, D is TRBD1 (5 bases). The CDR3 extends over 12 amino acids. CDR1 is ENHRY, CDR2 SYGVKD, per germline. The V gene lost 10 bases and the J gene lost 4 bases, with 13 bases spanning the gap.

The sample holds a few counts of this clonotype. The chain recombines TRBV11-2 with TRBJ2-3; 9 bases line up with TRBD2. The V segment lost 5 bases and the J segment 3 bases; nucleotides outside the gene matches: 6. The CDR3 spans 15 residues. The germline V gene has CDR1 SGHAT and CDR2 FQNNGV. DNA for the CDR3: TGTGCCAGCAGCCCCCTGCGGGGGGGGACAGATACGCAGTATTTT. This translates into CASSPLRGGTDTQYF. Together with reference TRBV11-2 and TRBJ2-3, the CDR3 gives the full variable domain: EAGVAQSPRYKIIEKRQSVAFWCNPISGHATLYWYQQILGQGPKLLIQFQNNGVVDDSQLPKDRFSAERLKGVDSTLKIQPAKLEDSAVYLCASSPLRGGTDTQYFGPGTRLTVL.

Only a few counts were recorded for this clonotype. The V gene is TRBV29-1, the J gene TRBJ2-3, with 7 bases that match TRBD1. The ends lost 7 bases at V and 0 bases at J; junction bases unmatched: 4. The CDR3 loop spans 13 amino acids. CDR1 is SQVTM, CDR2 ANQGSEA, per germline. The CDR3 is CSATGASTDTQYF. CDR3 in DNA: TGCAGCGCAACAGGGGCTAGCACAGATACGCAGTATTTT.

This clonotype has more than one count but fewer than ten. This sequence joins TRBV5-5 and TRBJ1-4; weak D call: TRBD1 (5 bases). CDR3 length: 13 amino acids. From germline, CDR1 is SGHKS and CDR2 YYEKEE (reference sequence). V lost 4 bases to trimming and J lost 8 bases, with 12 bases between them. DNA for the CDR3: TGTGCCAGCAGCATGGGACTTTTAGAAAAACTGTTTTTT. Amino acids: CASSMGLLEKLFF.

The CDR3 nucleotides read TGTGCCAGTAGGCCGACCATAGCGGGGGTAGCAAGCTATGGCTACACCTTC. Protein sequence: CASRPTIAGVASYGYTF. The chain couples TRBV6-1 to TRBJ1-2; maybe TRBD1 (5 bases). V lost 9 bases, J lost 4 bases, and 27 bases lay in between. This CDR3 region has 17 residues. CDR1 is MNHNS and CDR2 is SASEGT in the germline V gene.

This clonotype was recorded a few times. V usage is TRBV29-1 and J usage is TRBJ1-2, with 7 bases aligning to TRBD1. Germline assignment: CDR1 SQVTM and CDR2 ANQGSEA. The length of the CDR3 is 13 residues. V trimming: 5 bases; J trimming: 8 bases; junction bases outside the gene matches: 11. The CDR3 region is CSVTIDRVGGYTF. The CDR3 DNA sequence: TGCAGCGTTACTATAGACAGGGTTGGGGGCTACACCTTC.

The chain has TRBV12-3 or TRBV12-4 and TRBJ1-2, with 7 bases fitting TRBD1. Unmatched junction bases numbered 14, after V lost 7 bases and J lost 0 bases. The CDR3 totals 17 residues. The CDR3 loop reads CASTLMTGKKANYGYTF. The CDR3 nucleotides read TGTGCCAGCACCCTCATGACAGGGAAAAAGGCTAACTATGGCTACACCTTC.

The CDR3, as DNA: TGCGCCAGCAGCCAACTGGACCTGTTGGCCTACAGTGAAGAGACCCAGTACTTC. Translating it yields CASSQLDLLAYSEETQYF. V is TRBV4-1 and J is TRBJ2-5, with D unresolved. The CDR3 length is 18 residues. Germline assignment: CDR1 MGHRA and CDR2 YSYEKL. Trimming stripped 2 bases from V and 3 bases from J, with 22 bases between.

This clonotype appeared a few times. The CDR3 nucleotides are TGTGCCAGCAGTCTTGGAGGGACAGGGATCGGCTCTGGGGCCAACGTCCTGACTTTC. Its protein is CASSLGGTGIGSGANVLTF. The chain joins TRBV6-2 or TRBV6-3 to TRBJ2-6; 9 bases align to TRBD1. Germline V gene lookup returns CDR1 MNHEY and CDR2 SVGEGT. This CDR3 contains 19 residues. V shed 5 bases, J shed 0 bases, and the junction held 11 bases outside the gene matches.

This clonotype came up a few times. The chain carries TRBV7-2 and TRBJ2-7; D unresolved. Trimming stripped 6 bases from V and 3 bases from J, with 12 bases between. The CDR3 has 13 residues. Germline CDR1 SGHTA, CDR2 FQGNSA. CDR3 DNA: TGTGCCAGCAGTTCAGGACGGGTCTACGAGCAGTACTTC. Its translation is CASSSGRVYEQYF.

This clonotype has at least ten counts. This chain connects TRBV7-2 to TRBJ1-2; tentatively, D is TRBD1 (6 bases). This CDR3 spans 13 amino acids. V shed 4 bases and J shed 5 bases, with 11 bases lying between them. Germline CDR1 reads SGHTA; CDR2 reads FQGNSA. DNA for the CDR3: TGTGCCAGCAGCTATAGGACAGATTATGGCTACACCTTC. Protein: CASSYRTDYGYTF.

The rearrangement joins TRBV10-3 to TRBJ2-2; TRBD1 matches 9 bases. The J segment lost 7 bases and the V segment lost 3 bases, leaving 6 bases of the junction unmatched. The CDR3 runs to 15 residues. Germline values: CDR1 ENHRY, CDR2 SYGVKD. The CDR3 reads CAISDLTGGGGELFF. The CDR3 nucleotides are TGTGCCATCAGTGACTTGACAGGGGGAGGCGGGGAGCTGTTTTTT.

The genes are TRBV7-2 and TRBJ2-3; TRBD2 matches at 7 bases. This CDR3 has 15 amino acids. The V gene end was trimmed by 1 base and the J gene end by 1 base; junction bases not matched to a gene: 2. Looked up from germline, CDR1 is SGHTA and CDR2 is FQGNSA. The CDR3 DNA reads as TGTGCCAGCAGCTTAGGTGGGGGGGGCACAGATACGCAGTATTTT. This sequence encodes CASSLGGGGTDTQYF.

This clonotype came up many times. The chain links TRBV21-1 to TRBJ2-7; TRBD1, the table's D call, lacks a check against the DNA. TRBV21-1 is termed a pseudogene. This CDR3 region has 14 residues. The CDR3 is CASSSRDREYEQYF. Here the CDR3 DNA reads TGTGCCAGCAGCTCCCGGGACAGGGAATACGAGCAGTACTTC.